The source of this TCR beta chain is a study of blood T cell repertoires in COVID-19. Per the authors' pipeline: Reference gene primers were amplified, and this amplification served to estimate nucleated cell counts. The assay was immunoSEQ multiplex PCR, and TCRdb's table has in-frame clones only and misses some. The DNA gave D and trimming, while V, J and clone size come from that table. Of 230,000 or so clones in the sample, around 87% were seen once. Seattle cases were enrolled at active infection and followed longitudinally. Unmatched junction bases numbered 6, after V lost 2 bases and J lost 5 bases. Germline lookup yields CDR1 KGHDR and CDR2 SFDVKD. The CDR3 covers 16 residues.

Sequenced: peripheral blood. The gene calls are TRBV24-1 and TRBJ2-2; TRBD1 aligns across 8 bases. This TCR derives from a woman between 55 and 75 years old with COVID-19, enrolled during active disease. The CDR3 coding sequence is TGTGCCACCAGTGATTCGACAGGGGAGGATACCGGGGAGCTGTTTTTT. This encodes CATSDSTGEDTGELFF.